Shown below are 11 T cell receptor beta chains from a single sample sequenced in a study of molecular identifiers for immune sequencing clone quantification. Using its own MiXCR run on the PCR reads, TCRdb lists one record per CDR3 protein. The sample lists some 580,000 distinct CDR3 sequences, approximately 24% occurring once. Sequences were obtained from naive CD8+ T cells from blood, with Jurkat cell RNA spiked in. Subset denoted: FACS-sorted CD8+CD4-CCR7+CD45RA+ naive T cells. These receptors originate from a human donor in good health. Some libraries in this study had Jurkat cell RNA spiked in.

The chain uses TRBV19 and TRBJ1-5; D possibly corresponds to TRBD1 (5 bases). Germline values: CDR1 LNHDA, CDR2 SQIVND (reference sequence). Trimming cost V 5 bases and J 1 base, with 12 bases left between them. The CDR3 contains 15 residues. The CDR3 is CASSPGGRSNQPQHF. The CDR3 nucleotides read TGTGCCAGTAGTCCCGGGGGGAGGAGCAATCAGCCCCAGCATTTT.

This clonotype was seen repeatedly, ten times or more. The chain couples TRBV7-9 to TRBJ2-3, with no clear D. The CDR3 is 13 residues long. From germline, CDR1 is SEHNR and CDR2 FQNEAQ (reference sequence). Trimming removed 5 bases at V and 4 bases at J, with 10 bases between. The CDR3, as DNA: TGTGCCAGCAGCCAGCCGGGCCCAGATACGCAGTATTTT. It yields the protein CASSQPGPDTQYF.

Of note for this clonotype: At one end the junction does not follow the germline gene, possibly because of a read error. The V gene is TRBV19, the J gene TRBJ2-4, with 11 bases that match TRBD1. This CDR3 has 16 amino acids. Germline CDR1 reads LNHDA; CDR2 reads SQIVND (reference sequence). The chain's CDR3 is CASSNGQGAAKIIQYF. Here the CDR3 DNA reads TGTGCCAGTAGTAACGGACAGGGGGCGGCCAAAATCATTCAGTACTTC.

Notes on this clonotype: With a much larger clone just one base away, this may be a read error. The rearrangement links TRBV2 to TRBJ2-7, with 7 nucleotides matching TRBD1. Germline V gives CDR1 SNHLY, CDR2 FYNNEI. The CDR3 length is 13 residues. The junction had 5 bases not matched to a gene; V was cut back by 4 bases and J by 5 bases. In nucleotides, the CDR3 is TGTGCCAGCAGTGCCAGGGGGTCCCACGAGCAGTACTTC. Protein sequence: CASSARGSHEQYF.

The chain employs TRBV4-1 and TRBJ1-4; D remains unclear. Deletions cut 4 bases from V and 0 bases from J, with 15 bases between. Germline V gives CDR1 MGHRA, CDR2 YSYEKL. CDR3 length equals 17 residues. The CDR3 spells CASSPIPVQSTNEKLFF. The CDR3 nucleotides read TGCGCCAGCAGCCCGATCCCTGTCCAATCAACTAATGAAAAACTGTTTTTT.

Worth noting for this clonotype: The junction does not match germline at one end; this may be a read error. The chain uses TRBV29-1 and TRBJ1-2, with a tentative D call TRBD1 (5 bases). There are 13 residues in the CDR3. CDR1 SQVTM and CDR2 ANQGSEA come from the germline V gene. CDR3 nucleotides: TGCAGCGTTGTAGTGTGGACACTCTATGGCTCCCCCTTC. Residues: CSVVVWTLYGSPF.

The chain uses TRBV19 and TRBJ2-1, with D possibly being TRBD1 (5 bases). V was shortened by 5 bases and J by 7 bases, with 18 bases between the two germline ends. Germline CDR1 is LNHDA and CDR2 is SQIVND (reference sequence). CDR3 length: 15 residues. Here the CDR3 DNA reads TGTGCCAGTAGTCCGGCAGGGCCTGAAAGGAATGAGCAGTTCTTC. It encodes CASSPAGPERNEQFF.

The gene calls are TRBV19 and TRBJ2-2; D perhaps matches TRBD1 (6 bases). This CDR3 region has 15 residues. The germline V gene encodes CDR1 LNHDA and CDR2 SQIVND (reference sequence). Deletions cut 5 bases from V and 3 bases from J, with 13 bases between. This CDR3 is CASSFRDTYTGELFF. As DNA, the CDR3 is TGTGCCAGTAGTTTTAGGGACACCTACACCGGGGAGCTGTTTTTT. The whole variable domain, remainder taken from reference TRBV19 and TRBJ2-2, is DGGITQSPKYLFRKEGQNVTLSCEQNLNHDAMYWYRQDPGQGLRLIYYSQIVNDFQKGDIAEGYSVSREKKESFPLTVTSAQKNPTAFYLCASSFRDTYTGELFFGEGSRLTVL.

Concerning this clonotype itself: A read error may account for a junction end that differs from germline. The V call is TRBV30, the J call TRBJ2-1; a weak D match, TRBD2 (5 bases). Germline values: CDR1 GTSNPN, CDR2 SVGIG (reference sequence). The CDR3 spans 14 residues. The CDR3 DNA reads as TGTGTCTGGAGTTCGCGGGTACCCATCGATGAGCAGTTCTTC. Its translation is CVWSSRVPIDEQFF. The full variable domain, its missing parts supplied by reference TRBV30 and TRBJ2-1, is SQTIHQWPATLVQPVGSPLSLECTVEGTSNPNLYWYRQAAGRGLQLLFYSVGIGQISSEVPQNLSASRPQDRQFILSSKKLLLSDSGFYLCVWSSRVPIDEQFFGPGTRLTVL.

This clonotype occurred many times. V and J are TRBV7-3 and TRBJ2-3; 8 bases are a match to TRBD2. Trimming removed 5 bases from V and 6 bases from J; junction bases left unmatched: 10. Germline CDR1 SGHTA, CDR2 FQGTGA. CDR3 length: 15 amino acids. The CDR3 DNA reads as TGTGCCAGCAGCGCCGTAGCGGGAAATGTCGATACGCAGTATTTT. Translating gives CASSAVAGNVDTQYF.

The chain recombines TRBV5-1 with TRBJ1-2, with 8 bases aligning to TRBD1. The CDR3 is made up of 15 amino acids. V dropped 3 bases and J dropped 0; count of bases not matched to a gene: 4. Per the germline V gene, CDR1 is SGHRS and CDR2 is YFSETQ. CDR3 DNA sequence: TGCGCCAGCAGCTCGACAGGGGCTGCTAACTATGGCTACACCTTC. This sequence encodes CASSSTGAANYGYTF.